A selection of T cell receptor beta chains follows, all from one sample in a study of CD8 T cells in ankylosing spondylitis. TCRdb reprocessed the 5' RACE reads with MiXCR, giving one entry per CDR3 protein. The sample holds 27,000 or so distinct CDR3 sequences, 7.9% seen once. Input material: blood. The receptors come from a male donor with ankylosing spondylitis or in good health (not recorded which). Both conserved end residues are part of each CDR3. The order of the fields is V gene, clone size, D gene, J gene, CDR3 DNA, CDR3 protein. D genes are given only for firm matches. Only part of the rows carry a size: once, few, many, or a class if the clone is expanded.

v_gene: TRBV7-2
abundance: many
d_gene: -
j_gene: TRBJ2-2
CDR3nt: TGTGCCAGCAGCTCAACCGGGGCCGGGGAGCTGTTTTTT
CDR3aa: CASSSTGAGELFF

v_gene: TRBV7-2
abundance: few
d_gene: -
j_gene: TRBJ1-4
CDR3nt: TGTGCCAGCAGCTTATTCGGGCCAGCAACTAATGAAAAACTGTTTTTT
CDR3aa: CASSLFGPATNEKLFF

v_gene: TRBV20-1
abundance: few
d_gene: -
j_gene: TRBJ2-1
CDR3nt: TGCAGTGCTCAGGTCGGGACATCGTACAATGAGCAGTTCTTC
CDR3aa: CSAQVGTSYNEQFF

v_gene: TRBV6-6
abundance: many
d_gene: -
j_gene: TRBJ2-2
CDR3nt: TGTGCCAGCAGTTACTCGAGGCCAGGGCCTAGCGGGGAGCTGTTTTTT
CDR3aa: CASSYSRPGPSGELFF

v_gene: TRBV7-3
abundance: many
d_gene: -
j_gene: TRBJ2-1
CDR3nt: TGTGCCAGCAGCCCTCAGGGCGGGCCATCCTACAATGAGCAGTTCTTC
CDR3aa: CASSPQGGPSYNEQFF

v_gene: TRBV3-1
abundance: -
d_gene: -
j_gene: TRBJ2-1
CDR3nt: TGTGCCAGCAGCCAAGGCGTTGAGCAGTTCTTC
CDR3aa: CASSQGVEQFF

v_gene: TRBV15
abundance: few
d_gene: -
j_gene: TRBJ1-5
CDR3nt: TGTGCCACCAGCAGAGGGTTCCAGGGAATCCAGCCCCAGCATTTT
CDR3aa: CATSRGFQGIQPQHF

v_gene: TRBV12-3/TRBV12-4
abundance: many
d_gene: -
j_gene: TRBJ1-5
CDR3nt: TGTGCCAGCAGTAAAAGTAGCAATCAGCCCCAGCATTTT
CDR3aa: CASSKSSNQPQHF

v_gene: TRBV20-1
abundance: many
d_gene: -
j_gene: TRBJ2-3
CDR3nt: TGCAGTGCGAAGCGGGGCACAGATACGCAGTATTTT
CDR3aa: CSAKRGTDTQYF

v_gene: TRBV7-2
abundance: -
d_gene: -
j_gene: TRBJ1-4
CDR3nt: TGTGCCAGCAGCCAGCCGGCCGGGAGCTCCTATAAGGAAAAACTGTTTTTT
CDR3aa: CASSQPAGSSYKEKLFF

v_gene: TRBV7-2
abundance: few
d_gene: -
j_gene: TRBJ1-4
CDR3nt: TGTGCCAGCAGCTTGCAGGGTAATGAAAAACTGTTTTTT
CDR3aa: CASSLQGNEKLFF

v_gene: TRBV7-3
abundance: -
d_gene: TRBD2
j_gene: TRBJ2-2
CDR3nt: TGTGCCAGCAGCTTAAGTGCTAGCGGGAGTGGTGGCGGGGAGCTGTTTTTT
CDR3aa: CASSLSASGSGGGELFF

v_gene: TRBV12-3/TRBV12-4
abundance: few
d_gene: TRBD1
j_gene: TRBJ1-5
CDR3nt: TGTGCCAGCAGTAGGGACAGATATAGCAATCAGCCCCAGCATTTT
CDR3aa: CASSRDRYSNQPQHF

v_gene: TRBV12-3/TRBV12-4
abundance: -
d_gene: -
j_gene: TRBJ2-3
CDR3nt: TGTGCCAGCAGCCCATCCCGGGGACTCAAGGATACGCAGTATTTT
CDR3aa: CASSPSRGLKDTQYF

v_gene: TRBV5-1
abundance: -
d_gene: -
j_gene: TRBJ2-2
CDR3nt: TGCGCCAGCAGCTTGGAGCGAGCCACCGGGGAGCTGTTTTTT
CDR3aa: CASSLERATGELFF

v_gene: TRBV6-2/TRBV6-3
abundance: few
d_gene: -
j_gene: TRBJ2-3
CDR3nt: TGTGCCAGCAGTTATCCCGATACGCAGTATTTT
CDR3aa: CASSYPDTQYF

v_gene: TRBV10-3
abundance: -
d_gene: -
j_gene: TRBJ1-4
CDR3nt: TGTGCCATCAGCCCAGGGGTAGGAGAAAAACTGTTTTTT
CDR3aa: CAISPGVGEKLFF

v_gene: TRBV20-1
abundance: few
d_gene: -
j_gene: TRBJ2-2
CDR3nt: TGCAGTGCTAGGAACCCAGAGGGTAGCGGGGAGCTGTTTTTT
CDR3aa: CSARNPEGSGELFF

v_gene: TRBV4-2
abundance: many
d_gene: -
j_gene: TRBJ2-5
CDR3nt: TGTGCCAGCAGCCAAGATTTGGGGGGTACGGAGACCCAGTACTTC
CDR3aa: CASSQDLGGTETQYF

v_gene: TRBV29-1
abundance: -
d_gene: TRBD2
j_gene: TRBJ2-7
CDR3nt: TGCAGCGTTGAGGGGACTAGCGGGAGGGCCTACGAGCAGTACTTC
CDR3aa: CSVEGTSGRAYEQYF

v_gene: TRBV5-6
abundance: many
d_gene: -
j_gene: TRBJ2-3
CDR3nt: TGTGCCAGCAGCTTGGCCACAGGTGGTAGCACAGATACGCAGTATTTT
CDR3aa: CASSLATGGSTDTQYF

v_gene: TRBV20-1
abundance: -
d_gene: TRBD2
j_gene: TRBJ2-7
CDR3nt: TGCAGTGCTAGAGATCCCGGGACTAGCGTCTACGAGCAGTACTTC
CDR3aa: CSARDPGTSVYEQYF

v_gene: TRBV6-2/TRBV6-3
abundance: many
d_gene: -
j_gene: TRBJ1-5
CDR3nt: TGTGCCAGCAGTTACAGGCGAGGACGCCAGCATTTT
CDR3aa: CASSYRRGRQHF

v_gene: TRBV10-3
abundance: -
d_gene: TRBD2
j_gene: TRBJ2-1
CDR3nt: TGTGCCATCAACCCCGGACTAGCGGGGGGGCCGAGCTACAATGAGCAGTTCTTC
CDR3aa: CAINPGLAGGPSYNEQFF

v_gene: TRBV20-1
abundance: -
d_gene: -
j_gene: TRBJ1-4
CDR3nt: TGCAGTGCTACCTGGGCCGGGTCGAATGAAAAACTGTTTTTT
CDR3aa: CSATWAGSNEKLFF

v_gene: TRBV27
abundance: many
d_gene: -
j_gene: TRBJ2-7
CDR3nt: TGTGCCAGCAGTGTAGGGGCAGGGGAGCAGTACTTC
CDR3aa: CASSVGAGEQYF

v_gene: TRBV28
abundance: few
d_gene: TRBD1
j_gene: TRBJ2-2
CDR3nt: TGTGCCAGCATAGCACAGGGGCATGCCGGGGAGCTGTTTTTT
CDR3aa: CASIAQGHAGELFF

v_gene: TRBV7-2
abundance: -
d_gene: -
j_gene: TRBJ2-1
CDR3nt: TGTGCCAGCAGCTCAGGACTGGCGCGGACCCGTGAGCAGTTCTTC
CDR3aa: CASSSGLARTREQFF

v_gene: TRBV12-3/TRBV12-4
abundance: -
d_gene: -
j_gene: TRBJ2-2
CDR3nt: TGTGCCAGCAGTTTATCAGAGAGCGGTACCGGGGAGCTGTTTTTT
CDR3aa: CASSLSESGTGELFF

v_gene: TRBV13
abundance: few
d_gene: TRBD1
j_gene: TRBJ1-4
CDR3nt: TGTGCCAGCAGCTCCGGGACAGTTCGAAATGAAAAACTGTTTTTT
CDR3aa: CASSSGTVRNEKLFF

v_gene: TRBV4-3
abundance: -
d_gene: -
j_gene: TRBJ1-1
CDR3nt: TGCGCCAGCAGCCGCACAGGGTATAACACTGAAGCTTTCTTT
CDR3aa: CASSRTGYNTEAFF

v_gene: TRBV6-5
abundance: -
d_gene: -
j_gene: TRBJ2-5
CDR3nt: TGTGCCAGCAGAAAGGCCGGGGTAGAGACCCAGTACTTC
CDR3aa: CASRKAGVETQYF

v_gene: TRBV12-3/TRBV12-4
abundance: -
d_gene: -
j_gene: TRBJ1-1
CDR3nt: TGTGCCAGCAGTCCAGAGGGTGGGGACACTGAAGCTTTCTTT
CDR3aa: CASSPEGGDTEAFF

v_gene: TRBV7-9
abundance: few
d_gene: TRBD2
j_gene: TRBJ2-2
CDR3nt: TGTGCCAACGGGGGGGCAGAGAGACGCGGGGAGCTGTTTTTT
CDR3aa: CANGGAERRGELFF

v_gene: TRBV11-2
abundance: few
d_gene: TRBD1
j_gene: TRBJ2-2
CDR3nt: TGTGCCAGCAGCTCCCCCGGGGGACAGGGTAGTGCGGCCGGGGAGCTGTTTTTT
CDR3aa: CASSSPGGQGSAAGELFF

v_gene: TRBV20-1
abundance: -
d_gene: TRBD2
j_gene: TRBJ2-1
CDR3nt: TGCAGTGCTAAGGATTATAGCGGGAGGGTGGACAATGAGCAGTTCTTC
CDR3aa: CSAKDYSGRVDNEQFF

v_gene: TRBV4-3
abundance: -
d_gene: -
j_gene: TRBJ2-1
CDR3nt: TGCGCCAGCAGCCAAGGACTTGCCTGGGAGCAGTTCTTC
CDR3aa: CASSQGLAWEQFF

v_gene: TRBV12-3/TRBV12-4
abundance: few
d_gene: -
j_gene: TRBJ1-5
CDR3nt: TGTGCCAGCAGTTTAGCGCCGGATCAGCCCCAGCATTTT
CDR3aa: CASSLAPDQPQHF

v_gene: TRBV24-1
abundance: -
d_gene: -
j_gene: TRBJ2-7
CDR3nt: TGTGCCACCAGTGCATGGGGCCACGAGCAGTACTTC
CDR3aa: CATSAWGHEQYF

v_gene: TRBV4-3
abundance: -
d_gene: -
j_gene: TRBJ1-1
CDR3nt: TGCGCCAGCAGCCACAGTACAGGGCTGAACACTGAAGCTTTCTTT
CDR3aa: CASSHSTGLNTEAFF

v_gene: TRBV7-2
abundance: -
d_gene: -
j_gene: TRBJ1-4
CDR3nt: TGTGCCAGCAGCTCGTTTGACAGTTCACTGTTTTTT
CDR3aa: CASSSFDSSLFF

v_gene: TRBV3-1
abundance: few
d_gene: TRBD2
j_gene: TRBJ2-3
CDR3nt: TGTGCCAGCAGCCGGTACAGTAGCGGGAGTGCGCGCACAGATACGCAGTATTTT
CDR3aa: CASSRYSSGSARTDTQYF

v_gene: TRBV20-1
abundance: -
d_gene: TRBD1
j_gene: TRBJ2-3
CDR3nt: TGCAGTGCTACAGGGGGTATTACAGATACGCAGTATTTT
CDR3aa: CSATGGITDTQYF

v_gene: TRBV6-4
abundance: -
d_gene: -
j_gene: TRBJ2-3
CDR3nt: TGTGCCAGCAGCCGGGACGGTAGCACAGATACGCAGTATTTT
CDR3aa: CASSRDGSTDTQYF

v_gene: TRBV28
abundance: few
d_gene: TRBD2
j_gene: TRBJ2-1
CDR3nt: TGTGCCAGCAGCCGTATGACTAGCGGGAGGTACAATGAGCAGTTCTTC
CDR3aa: CASSRMTSGRYNEQFF

v_gene: TRBV5-1
abundance: -
d_gene: -
j_gene: TRBJ2-5
CDR3nt: TGCGCCAGCAGCTTACAGGGTGGTCAAGAGACCCAGTACTTC
CDR3aa: CASSLQGGQETQYF

v_gene: TRBV7-9
abundance: few
d_gene: -
j_gene: TRBJ2-5
CDR3nt: TGTGCCAGCAGCTTCGGTTCAGAGACCCAGTACTTC
CDR3aa: CASSFGSETQYF

v_gene: TRBV7-9
abundance: -
d_gene: TRBD1
j_gene: TRBJ2-3
CDR3nt: TGTGCCAGCAGCCAGGGGGCCACAGATACGCAGTATTTT
CDR3aa: CASSQGATDTQYF

v_gene: TRBV5-1
abundance: many
d_gene: -
j_gene: TRBJ1-1
CDR3nt: TGCGCCAGCAGCTCAGGGGACGGCGGGGGCACTGAAGCTTTCTTT
CDR3aa: CASSSGDGGGTEAFF

v_gene: TRBV28
abundance: -
d_gene: TRBD2
j_gene: TRBJ2-3
CDR3nt: TGTGCCAGCAGCCTGGGGGCTAGCGGGAGGTTTCCTAGCACAGATACGCAGTATTTT
CDR3aa: CASSLGASGRFPSTDTQYF

v_gene: TRBV29-1
abundance: few
d_gene: -
j_gene: TRBJ1-1
CDR3nt: TGCAGCGCCTTCGGGACCGTGAACACTGAAGCTTTCTTT
CDR3aa: CSAFGTVNTEAFF